Described below is a single T cell receptor beta chain sequence and its context. Trimming at V came to 7 bases and at J to 2 bases, leaving 10 bases not matched to a gene. The CDR3 is 16 amino acids. Looked up from germline, CDR1 is MDHEN and CDR2 is SYDVKM. Method: immunoSEQ multiplex PCR; TCRdb's copy keeps in-frame clones and lacks some. Of millions of clones listed, over 90% were seen once; the top ten hold under 0.45%. The sample originates from a study of shared clonotypes between healthy human individuals. The wider study: CD8 memory received one plate per donor, CD8 naive two, CD4 memory three and CD4 naive three.

This receptor was taken from a man younger than 35 in good health. Some clones in this sample may be carry-over from other donors' samples. This chain connects TRBV28 to TRBJ2-5, with 10 bases matching TRBD1. Sample: naive CD4+ T cells from PBMCs. Subset given: CD45RA+ positively selected. The CDR3 nucleotides are TGTGCCAGCACTTGGACAGGGGGACTCCTACAAGAGACCCAGTACTTC. It yields the protein CASTWTGGLLQETQYF.